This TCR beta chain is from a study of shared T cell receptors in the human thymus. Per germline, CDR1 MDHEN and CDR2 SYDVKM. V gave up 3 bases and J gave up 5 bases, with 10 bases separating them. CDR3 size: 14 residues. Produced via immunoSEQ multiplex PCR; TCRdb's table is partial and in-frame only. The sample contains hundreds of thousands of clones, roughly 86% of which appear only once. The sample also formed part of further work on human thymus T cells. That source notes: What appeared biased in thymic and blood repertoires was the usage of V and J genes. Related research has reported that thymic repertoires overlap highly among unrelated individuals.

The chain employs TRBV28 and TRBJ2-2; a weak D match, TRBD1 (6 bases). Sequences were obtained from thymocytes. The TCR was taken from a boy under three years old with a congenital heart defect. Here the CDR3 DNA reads TGTGCCAGCAGTTTGTCTCAGGGGACCGGGGAGCTGTTTTTT. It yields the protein CASSLSQGTGELFF.